This T cell receptor beta chain was obtained from a study of cytomegalovirus exposure and HLA in healthy donors (TCRdb year 2017). Study-level background: An earlier analysis of about 530 of the donors reported about 300 Gb of sequence data and 100 million to 120 million unique TCR beta sequences obtained from around 180 million T cells. In addition to the first cohort of approximately 670 subjects, a separate validation cohort of some 120 different subjects was used. Roughly 5 DR-DQ haplotypes were handled as single units for association and clustering, since linkage in the cohort was strong. Of the 350 to 400 genotyped donors, 65% to 90% fell in the genetic ancestry cluster associated with self-reported Caucasian donors. A later genetic analysis took genome-wide SNP genotypes for about 55% of the roughly 670 donors and used that subset as a discovery cohort. Donor age, sex, ethnicity and CMV serostatus were compiled together with the repertoire data. The T cell repertoires of 666 subjects were profiled by immunosequencing and related to cytomegalovirus serostatus. On average, about 200,000 unique TCR beta nucleotide sequences were sequenced per donor among 398 genotyped donors of the cohort, with roughly 20% of those sequences being non-productive. Typing coverage differed by locus: A, B, C, DRB1 and DQB1 were typed in about 620-640 donors, DQA1 in approximately 520, DPA1 in roughly 590, and DPB1 in 450 to 480. Roughly 300 gigabases of sequencing data and 70 million to 85 million unique TCR sequences were included in an early release covering 500 to 750 HLA-typed donors. Every discovery cohort repertoire had been produced on one sequencing platform. To study patterns of TCR occurrence, a later analysis re-analyzed previously published TCR beta repertoires from several hundred donors and added high-resolution HLA genotyping. In an earlier analysis of several hundred of the donors, high-throughput TCR beta sequencing was used to judge whether each TCR beta V gene segment behaved as functional or pseudogenic. The study was designed to test whether signatures of past pathogen exposure could be identified by cataloging public T cell receptors. To predict cytomegalovirus infection status, the study brought together high-throughput TCR immunosequencing, statistical association of individual TCRs with disease status, and machine learning. Class I and class II HLA loci were covered by the typing at four-digit resolution. Rather than drawing on any new phenotypic data, the later analysis identified candidate immune exposures from TCR beta sequences and the way those sequences occurred across donors.

The library was generated by the immunoSEQ multiplex PCR assay. A mixture of 60 forward primers for TCR Vbeta segments and 13 reverse primers for TCR Jbeta segments was used in the multiplex PCR. Amplification of the CDR3 region of rearranged TCR beta genes was performed with a multiplex PCR assay on genomic DNA. On the Illumina HiSeq System, the amplified TCR beta libraries were sequenced as 87-base-pair reads. Regarding the original processing steps: Across the 666 repertoires, a later analysis counted about 81 million unique TCR beta chains, around 11 million of which were shared by at least two donors. Raw reads were error-corrected and collapsed into unique sequences with a nearest-neighbor algorithm that merged closely related sequences to remove PCR and sequencing errors. Alignment of CDR3 sequences to IMGT reference sequences was used to assign V, D and J gene segments. For a sequence to be retained, a match of at least six nucleotides was required to both a V gene segment and a J gene segment. Rearrangements were classified as productive when the CDR3 lacked stop codons and remained in frame with V and J, and all other rearrangements were classified as non-productive. CDR3 was defined by IMGT convention, running from the second conserved V-encoded cysteine to the conserved J-encoded phenylalanine. The earlier analysis of around 640 of the donors excluded sequences that lacked an unambiguous match to a single V gene segment. In an earlier analysis of more than 500 of the donors, a V segment was called functional when productive rearrangements were above 56.7%, and segregating when the standard deviation between donors exceeded 5%. A statistical classification framework was built for diagnosing cytomegalovirus status from the catalog of TCR beta chain sequences. A later analysis assigned V and J genes by comparing TCR nucleotide sequences with IMGT/GENE-DB human TR gene sequences. Using the TCRdist pipeline, a later analysis assigned CDR3 sequences along with most-parsimonious VDJ recombination scenarios. In a later analysis, each TCR beta chain was defined by its CDR3 amino acid sequence together with its V-gene family, and reads lacking a unique V-gene family were excluded. In a later analysis, around 600 highly shared, low-generation-probability nucleotide sequences were removed to address suspected cross-contamination and a sequencing artifact. For each public chain, a later analysis derived a clonal expansion index from normalized ranks of inferred template counts within each repertoire. Generation probabilities in a later analysis came from a VDJ recombination model fitted to out-of-frame rearrangements, and those results were checked against IGoR. In a later analysis, TCR-TCR, TCR-HLA and TCR-CMV co-occurrence was scored with hypergeometric tests, and a repertoire-size bias correction was applied to TCR pairs. False discovery rates were estimated in a later analysis by permuting HLA or CMV assignments 20 times. In a later analysis, co-occurring TCRs were grouped using DBSCAN, with TCRdist sequence similarity added in when clustering inside HLA-allele-positive subsets. Co-occurrence clustering excluded repertoires with fewer than 30,000 or more than 120,000 public chains, plus five with anomalous nucleotide sharing. TCRdb retrieved this table from immuneACCESS and kept in-frame rearrangements only. Not all clones are present; in checked studies, unresolved V genes account for under half, and no reason is known for the remainder. D and trimming come from the DNA, and the V and J calls and clone size come from that table. A total of 140,000 or so clones appear in this sample, about two thirds of them only once. The biggest ten clones account for 2% to 2.5% of the sample.

This clone was seen a single time. Its antigen remains unidentified. Per-nucleotide qualities are absent, and no much larger clonotype sits a single base away. The cohort comprised 670 or so healthy bone marrow donors. At the time of sampling, all cohort members were nominally healthy, though unrecorded immune exposures were likely present. The donor was CMV seronegative and was included in the group of about 400 seronegative cohort members. A peripheral blood sample was collected from each donor, and TCR beta sequencing was performed on peripheral blood mononuclear cells. The Qiagen DNeasy Blood Extraction Kit was used to extract genomic DNA from the blood cell samples. Summary of the overall study and its limitations: At a false discovery rate of 0.05, a later analysis linked around 15,000 TCR beta sequences to specific HLA alleles. An earlier analysis of some 560 of the donors showed that most TCR beta V segments appeared in productive rearrangements either about 87% or about 30% of the time, which broadly matched IMGT annotations. In a later genetic analysis, fewer N-insertions in productive TCRs were reported among donors in an Asian-associated ancestry cluster than the 666-donor mean. When HLA alleles, especially DR and DQ, strongly co-occurred, TCR associations were difficult to assign to individual alleles. The authors suggested that the approach could potentially be generalized to other disease states and immunological phenotypes. In a later analysis, most CMV-associated TCR beta chains were found to appear HLA-restricted, with HLA associations seemingly driven largely by CMV exposure. A cluster of highly shared sequence variants was judged likely to represent a technical artifact of the sequencing pipeline. Across donors, most TCR sequences were observed very rarely, whereas some public TCRs were present in many individuals. In vitro tests confirmed that a few of the cytomegalovirus-associated TCR beta chains recognize cytomegalovirus antigens. In a later analysis, several top co-occurrence clusters were reported to appear linked to parvovirus B19, influenza, CMV and Epstein-Barr virus. Some IMGT-functional V segments, including TRBV6-2 and TRBV6-3, could not be told apart with the 87-base-pair reads, so those segments were excluded. A later analysis found that TCR association rates varied across HLA loci, with DRB1 alleles showing the most associated TCRs and HLA-C alleles the fewest. The classifier was reported to diagnose cytomegalovirus status with high specificity and sensitivity in both the original and validation cohorts. Fewer than 20 rarely observed V segments, including chromosome 9 orphons, were excluded from the earlier analysis of 550 to 700 of the donors because counts were too low. The presence/absence analyses assumed that sequencing depth was roughly uniform across donors, and that assumption may not be true. This cohort had only TCR beta chains sequenced, and the lack of alpha or paired-chain data limited which features could be detected. In a later genetic analysis, a missense DCLRE1C variant was associated with V-gene and J-gene trimming of TCR beta chains, and the association was replicated in an independent cohort. The study gave a list of over 150 TCR beta chains associated with cytomegalovirus. HLA typing was unavailable for some donors at each locus, so association tests used only the typed subset. Immune exposure information for the cohort was limited to CMV serostatus. Linkage disequilibrium might explain the correlated functional status among segregating V segments, but an unknown experimental factor could not be ruled out. A further reported finding was that TCR beta sequences accurately predicted the HLA-A and HLA-B alleles for most subjects in the first cohort. In a later analysis, HLA-associated TCR beta chains showed more clonal expansion and lower generation probabilities than non-associated chains that were equally common.

The germline V gene encodes CDR1 LGHNA and CDR2 YSLEER. The junction shows trimming of 5 bases on V and 4 bases on J, and the gene matches do not reach 8 bases of it. The CDR3 numbers 15 residues from cysteine through phenylalanine. The kept DNA is CDR3 alone, 45 bases in frame from the first base. Sequencing used PBMCs. In this chain, TRBV4-3 is recombined with TRBJ2-1, and TRBD1 matches 7 of the central bases. The TCR originated in a man between 35 and 55 years old in good health and CMV-seronegative. The CDR3 reads CASSTRDREYNEQFF. The base sequence is TGCGCCAGCAGCACCCGTGACAGGGAGTACAATGAGCAGTTCTTC.